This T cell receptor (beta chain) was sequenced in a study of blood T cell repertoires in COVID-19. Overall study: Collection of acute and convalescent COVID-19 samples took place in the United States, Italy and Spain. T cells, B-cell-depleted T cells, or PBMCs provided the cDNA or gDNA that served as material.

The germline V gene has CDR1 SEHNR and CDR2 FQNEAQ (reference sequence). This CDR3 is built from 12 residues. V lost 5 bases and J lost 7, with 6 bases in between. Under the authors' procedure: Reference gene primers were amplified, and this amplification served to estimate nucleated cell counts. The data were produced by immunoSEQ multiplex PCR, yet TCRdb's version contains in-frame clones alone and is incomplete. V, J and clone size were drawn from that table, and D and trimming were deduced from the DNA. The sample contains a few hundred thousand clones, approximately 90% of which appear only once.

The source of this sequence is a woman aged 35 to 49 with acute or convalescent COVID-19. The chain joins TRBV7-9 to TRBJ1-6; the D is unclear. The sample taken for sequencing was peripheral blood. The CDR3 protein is CASSTENSPLHF. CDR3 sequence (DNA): TGTGCCAGCAGCACCGAGAATTCACCCCTCCACTTT.